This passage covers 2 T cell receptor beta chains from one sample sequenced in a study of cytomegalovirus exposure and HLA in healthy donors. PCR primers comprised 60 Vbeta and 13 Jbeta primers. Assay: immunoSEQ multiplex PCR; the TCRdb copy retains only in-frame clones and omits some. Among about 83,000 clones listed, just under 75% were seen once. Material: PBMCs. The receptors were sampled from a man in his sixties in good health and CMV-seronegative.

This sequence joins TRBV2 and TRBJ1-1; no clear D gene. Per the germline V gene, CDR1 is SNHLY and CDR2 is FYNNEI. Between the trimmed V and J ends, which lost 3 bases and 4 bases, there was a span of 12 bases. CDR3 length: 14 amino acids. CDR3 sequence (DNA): TGTGCCAGCAGTGACCCTGGGCTGGGCACTGAAGCTTTCTTT. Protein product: CASSDPGLGTEAFF.

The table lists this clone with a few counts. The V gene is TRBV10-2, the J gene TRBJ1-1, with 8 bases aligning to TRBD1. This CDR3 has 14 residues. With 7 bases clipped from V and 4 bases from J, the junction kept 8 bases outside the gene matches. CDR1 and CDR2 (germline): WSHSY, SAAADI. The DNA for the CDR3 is TGCGCCAGCATCGAAGACAGGGGCGGCACTGAAGCTTTCTTT. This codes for CASIEDRGGTEAFF.